This TCR beta chain was sequenced during a study of tissue T cells after allogeneic stem cell transplantation. The study, taken as a whole, reports: Alloreactivity or antigen specificity of tissue TCRs was not determined; some clones might be host cells. Tissue-detected TCR repertoire was only partly captured by blood and spleen T cells. Shared clones across patients were few; motif clustering revealed tissue-specific shared signatures.

Only in-frame clones appear in the TCRdb table, and some are missing; sequencing was by immunoSEQ multiplex PCR. In the table there are about 6,000 clones, under 60% of which are singletons. Unmatched junction bases numbered 3, after V lost 5 bases and J lost 4 bases. CDR1 SNHLY and CDR2 FYNGKV come from the germline V gene (reference sequence). The CDR3 is 13 residues long. Turning to this clone: Its antigen is as yet unknown. All gene names here are mouse names. The read is 1 residue too short to cover the CDR3 end, so that end is filled in from the germline J gene.

The sample's time point: mouse harvest day 14 after allogeneic transplant. The graft held 10^6 splenic CD5+ T cells and 10^7 T-cell-depleted bone marrow cells. Mice had MHC-mismatched B6 into BALB/c GVHD, sampled day 7 or 14. The chain combines TRBV3 with TRBJ2-7, with TRBD1 matching over 9 bases. The sequencing input was gut tissue. The receptor comes from a female BALB/c mouse given C57BL/6 T cells with graft-versus-host disease after an allogeneic hematopoietic cell transplant. CDR3 DNA, as far as it was read: TGTGCCAGCAGCACACAGGGGGCTTATGAACAGTAC. This translates into CASSTQGAYEQY. The entire CDR3 protein is CASSTQGAYEQYF.